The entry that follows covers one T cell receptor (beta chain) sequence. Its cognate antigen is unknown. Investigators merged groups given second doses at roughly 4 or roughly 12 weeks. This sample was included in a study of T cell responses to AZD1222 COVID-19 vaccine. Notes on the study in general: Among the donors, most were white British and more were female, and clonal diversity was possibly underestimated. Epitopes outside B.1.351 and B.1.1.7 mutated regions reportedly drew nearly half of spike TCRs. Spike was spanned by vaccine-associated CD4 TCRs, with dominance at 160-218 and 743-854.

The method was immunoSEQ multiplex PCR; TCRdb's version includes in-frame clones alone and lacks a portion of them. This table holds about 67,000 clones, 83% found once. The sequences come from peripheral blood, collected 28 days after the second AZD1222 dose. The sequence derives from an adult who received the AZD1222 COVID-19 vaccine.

The CDR3 nucleotides read TGTGCCAGCAGCTTAGATGGTAGGGGCGAGCAGTACTTC. It encodes CASSLDGRGEQYF. The chain carries TRBV11-1 and TRBJ2-7; possibly TRBD1 for D (5 bases). This CDR3 is 13 amino acids long. CDR1 is SGHAT and CDR2 is FQDESV in the germline V gene (reference sequence). V was trimmed by 1 base and J by 6 bases, leaving 10 bases between them.